This TCR beta chain is from a study of CXCR3-negative and CXCR3-positive naive CD8 T cells. Study-wide results and limits: Comparably high diversity marked both naive subsets, whereas memory CD8+ cells had much lower diversity. Comparison of naive cells showed more hydrophobic TRB CDR3s in CXCR3-positive than in CXCR3-negative naive cells. Naive cells that were CXCR3-negative or CXCR3-positive used TRBV-TRBJ genes alike, while memory cells diverged.

Each TRB cDNA library was prepared by 5' RACE (with UMI labels). TCRdb reprocessed the 5' RACE reads and stores each CDR3 protein as one record, lacking DNA. Its table records just over 60,000 distinct CDR3 sequences. The CDR3 has 14 residues. Germline-derived CDR1 and CDR2 are MDHEN and SYDVKM. Naive CD8+ T cells showed a CD45RO-CCR7+CD27+CD95- phenotype. As to this clonotype: The antigen remains undetermined.

The sequence was collected from a human donor in good health. Some clones in this sample may be carry-over from other donors' samples. The sample comprised naive CXCR3- CD8+ T cells from blood. Subset: CD45RO-CCR7+CD27+CD95- naive CD8+ T cells lacking CXCR3 (TNR3-). The V call is TRBV28, the J call TRBJ2-7; TCRdb indicates TRBD2, and absent DNA this call remains unverified. The CDR3 reads CASSATSGPREQYF.